These 2 T cell receptor beta chains originate from one sample sequenced in a study of a mutant IDH1 vaccine in newly diagnosed glioma. These receptors have no identified antigens. Time point described: week 47, end of study. Vaccination used 300 ug of mutant IDH1 20-mer peptide per dose, with topical imiquimod. Assay: immunoSEQ multiplex PCR; the TCRdb copy retains only in-frame clones and omits some. The top ten clones hold roughly 3.2% of a sample with around 54,000 clones, 75% to 90% of them seen once. The sample here was PBMCs, taken from a glioma patient whose treatment included an IDH1 peptide vaccine. These receptors were collected from a woman aged 45-65 years with glioma.

The chain couples TRBV6-6 to TRBJ2-7; D might be TRBD1 (6 bases). The CDR3 extends over 16 amino acids. Germline loops: CDR1 MNHNY, CDR2 SVGAGI (reference sequence). V dropped 2 bases and J dropped 0 bases, with 14 bases sitting between them. The CDR3 DNA sequence: TGTGCCAGCAGTTACACGCCGTGGGGGCACTCCTACGAGCAGTACTTC. Encoded protein: CASSYTPWGHSYEQYF.

The genes are TRBV30 and TRBJ2-2; D remains unclear. Trimming removed 2 bases from V and 12 bases from J, with 19 bases in between. CDR1 is GTSNPN and CDR2 is SVGIG in the germline V gene (reference sequence). The CDR3 covers 14 residues. The DNA of the CDR3 is TGTGCCTGGAGTCCTGGTTTAGTAGTGGCCCAGCTGTTTTTT. Encoded protein: CAWSPGLVVAQLFF.